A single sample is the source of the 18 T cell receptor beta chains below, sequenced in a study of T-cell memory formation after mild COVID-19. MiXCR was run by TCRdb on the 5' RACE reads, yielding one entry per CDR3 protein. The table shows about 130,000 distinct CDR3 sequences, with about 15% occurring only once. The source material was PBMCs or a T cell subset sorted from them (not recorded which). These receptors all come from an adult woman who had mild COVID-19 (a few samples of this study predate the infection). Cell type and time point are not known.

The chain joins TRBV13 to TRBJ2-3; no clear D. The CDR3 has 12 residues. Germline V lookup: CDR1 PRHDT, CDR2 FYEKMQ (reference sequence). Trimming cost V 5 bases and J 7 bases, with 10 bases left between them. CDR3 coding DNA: TGTGCCAGCAGCCCCTCTCCTCATACGCAGTATTTT. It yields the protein CASSPSPHTQYF. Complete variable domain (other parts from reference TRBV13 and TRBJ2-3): AAGVIQSPRHLIKEKRETATLKCYPIPRHDTVYWYQQGPGQDPQFLISFYEKMQSDKGSIPDRFSAQQFSDYHSELNMSSLELGDSALYFCASSPSPHTQYFGPGTRLTVL.

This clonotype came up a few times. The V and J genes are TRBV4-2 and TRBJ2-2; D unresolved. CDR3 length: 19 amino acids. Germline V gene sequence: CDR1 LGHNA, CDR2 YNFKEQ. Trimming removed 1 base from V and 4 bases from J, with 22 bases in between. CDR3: CASSQGARGPESITGELFF. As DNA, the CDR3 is TGTGCCAGCAGCCAAGGGGCCCGCGGACCCGAAAGTATCACCGGGGAGCTGTTTTTT.

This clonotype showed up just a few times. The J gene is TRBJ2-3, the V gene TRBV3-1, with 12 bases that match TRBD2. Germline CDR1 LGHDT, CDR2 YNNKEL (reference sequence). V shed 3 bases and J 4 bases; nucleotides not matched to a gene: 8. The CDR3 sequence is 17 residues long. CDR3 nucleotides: TGTGCCAGCAGCCAGACTTATTCTAGCGGGGGGGCAGATACGCAGTATTTT. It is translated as CASSQTYSSGGADTQYF.

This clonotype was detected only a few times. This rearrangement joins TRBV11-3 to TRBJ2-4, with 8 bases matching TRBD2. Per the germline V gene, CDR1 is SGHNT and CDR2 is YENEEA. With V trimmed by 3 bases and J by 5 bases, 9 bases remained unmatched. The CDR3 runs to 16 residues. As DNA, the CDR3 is TGTGCCAGCAGCTTGCGGGGGGCGGGGATGGAAAACATTCAGTACTTC. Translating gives CASSLRGAGMENIQYF.

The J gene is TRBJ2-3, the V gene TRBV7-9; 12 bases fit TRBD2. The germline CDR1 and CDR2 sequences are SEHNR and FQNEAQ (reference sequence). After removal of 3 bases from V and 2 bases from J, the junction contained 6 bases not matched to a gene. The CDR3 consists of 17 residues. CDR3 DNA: TGTGCCAGCAGCTTCATACTAGCGGGGGGATTCACAGATACGCAGTATTTT. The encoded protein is CASSFILAGGFTDTQYF.

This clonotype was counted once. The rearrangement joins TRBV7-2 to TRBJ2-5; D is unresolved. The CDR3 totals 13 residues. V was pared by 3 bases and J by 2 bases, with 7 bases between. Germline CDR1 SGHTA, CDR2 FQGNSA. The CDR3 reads CASSFISQETQYF. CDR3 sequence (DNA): TGTGCCAGCAGCTTTATTAGTCAAGAGACCCAGTACTTC.

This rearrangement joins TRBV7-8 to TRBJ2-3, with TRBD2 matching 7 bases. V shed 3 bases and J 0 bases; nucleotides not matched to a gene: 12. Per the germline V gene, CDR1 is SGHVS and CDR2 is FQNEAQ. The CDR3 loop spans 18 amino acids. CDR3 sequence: CASSFSLTLAVSTDTQYF. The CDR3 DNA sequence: TGTGCCAGCAGCTTTTCCCTCACTCTAGCGGTTAGCACAGATACGCAGTATTTT.

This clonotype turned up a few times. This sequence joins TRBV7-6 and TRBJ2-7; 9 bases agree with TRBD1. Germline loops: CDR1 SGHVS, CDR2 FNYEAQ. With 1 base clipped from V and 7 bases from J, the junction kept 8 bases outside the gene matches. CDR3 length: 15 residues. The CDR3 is CASSLGRDRVNEQYF. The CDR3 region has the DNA TGTGCCAGCAGCTTAGGCCGGGACAGGGTGAATGAGCAGTACTTC.

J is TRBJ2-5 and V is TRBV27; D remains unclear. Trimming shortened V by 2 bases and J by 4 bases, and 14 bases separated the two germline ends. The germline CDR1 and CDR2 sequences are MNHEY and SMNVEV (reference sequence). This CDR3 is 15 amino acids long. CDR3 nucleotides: TGTGCCAGCAGTTTAGGATGGGCCTCGGGAGAGACCCAGTACTTC. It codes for CASSLGWASGETQYF.

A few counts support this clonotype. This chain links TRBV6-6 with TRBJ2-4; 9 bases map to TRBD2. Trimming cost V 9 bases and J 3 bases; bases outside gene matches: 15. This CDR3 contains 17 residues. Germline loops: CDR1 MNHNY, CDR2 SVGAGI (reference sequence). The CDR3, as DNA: TGTGCCAGTCTAAGAGGGCTAGCGGGATCTAACAAAAACATTCAGTACTTC. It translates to CASLRGLAGSNKNIQYF.

In nucleotides, the CDR3 is TGTGCCAGCACGTCCGGCGGAGTCTACGAGCAGTACTTC. Translating it yields CASTSGGVYEQYF. The genes are TRBV5-6 and TRBJ2-7; D gene uncertain. The ends were cut back, 6 bases at V and 3 bases at J, with 13 bases in the middle. Per germline, CDR1 SGHDT and CDR2 YYEEEE. CDR3 length equals 13 residues.

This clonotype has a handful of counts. Written as DNA, the CDR3 is TGCAGCGTCCGCCCCGACAGGGAGGGCTGGGGCGAGCAGTACTTC. Its protein is CSVRPDREGWGEQYF. The rearrangement uses TRBV29-1 and TRBJ2-7; perhaps D is TRBD1 or TRBD2 (7 bases each). The CDR3 is 15 residues long. The germline gives CDR1 SQVTM, CDR2 ANQGSEA. V lost 6 bases and J 6 bases, leaving 24 bases between the germline ends.

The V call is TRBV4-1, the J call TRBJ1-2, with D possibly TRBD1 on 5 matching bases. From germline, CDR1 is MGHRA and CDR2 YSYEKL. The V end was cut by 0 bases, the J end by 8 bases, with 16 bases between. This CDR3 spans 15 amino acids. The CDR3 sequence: CASSQDNWRGRGYTF. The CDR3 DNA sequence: TGCGCCAGCAGCCAAGATAATTGGCGGGGGAGGGGCTACACCTTC.

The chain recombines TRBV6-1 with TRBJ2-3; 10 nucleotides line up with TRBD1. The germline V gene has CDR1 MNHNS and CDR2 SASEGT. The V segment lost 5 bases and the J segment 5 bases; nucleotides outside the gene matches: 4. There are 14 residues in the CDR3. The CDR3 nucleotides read TGTGCCAGCAGTTGGGACAGGGGTAAAGATACGCAGTATTTT. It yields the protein CASSWDRGKDTQYF.

This CDR3 is CAAQPQGEETQYF. CDR3 coding DNA: TGTGCCGCCCAGCCACAGGGCGAAGAGACCCAGTACTTC. The chain recombines TRBV10-3 with TRBJ2-5, with a tentative D call TRBD1 (6 bases). The V end lost 11 bases, the J end lost 3 bases, and 16 bases lay between the germline ends. Germline V gene sequence: CDR1 ENHRY, CDR2 SYGVKD. The CDR3 is made up of 13 amino acids.

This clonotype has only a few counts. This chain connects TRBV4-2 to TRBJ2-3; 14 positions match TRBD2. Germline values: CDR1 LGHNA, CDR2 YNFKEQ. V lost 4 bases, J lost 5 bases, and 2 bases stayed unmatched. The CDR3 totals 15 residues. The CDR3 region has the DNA TGTGCCAGCAGCCCAGGGACTAGCGGGAGAGATACGCAGTATTTT. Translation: CASSPGTSGRDTQYF.

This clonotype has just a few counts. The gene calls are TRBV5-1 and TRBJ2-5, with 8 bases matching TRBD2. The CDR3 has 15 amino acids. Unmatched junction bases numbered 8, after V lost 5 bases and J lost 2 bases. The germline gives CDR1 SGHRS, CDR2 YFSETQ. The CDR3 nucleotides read TGCGCCAGCAGGACCACTAGCGGTCGGCAAGAGACCCAGTACTTC. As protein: CASRTTSGRQETQYF.

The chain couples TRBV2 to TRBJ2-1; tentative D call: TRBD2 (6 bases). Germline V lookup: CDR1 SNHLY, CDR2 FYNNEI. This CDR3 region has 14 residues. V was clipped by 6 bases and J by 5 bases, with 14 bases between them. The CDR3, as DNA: TGTGCCAGCAGCCGTACTCGGGGGAACAATGAGCAGTTCTTC. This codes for CASSRTRGNNEQFF.